The source of this T cell receptor (beta chain) is a study of beta chain features in type 1 diabetes. Turning to the study itself: No age, gender or cell yield differences were seen between patients and healthy donors. Study-wide results and caveats: VDJ junctions from type 1 diabetes patients carried fewer insertions and larger deletions. In all four CD4+ subsets, TCRB CDR3 length was significantly, moderately reduced in type 1 diabetes. Short templates might get an advantage during PCR, and this would be equal in patients and controls.

This clone occurred a few times. The antigen is unknown. The CDR3 spans 14 residues. Germline V gene sequence: CDR1 MDHEN, CDR2 SYDVKM. The V gene end was trimmed by 2 bases and the J gene end by 5 bases; junction bases not matched to a gene: 5. The single heparinised draw taken from each donor contained around 110 mL of blood on average. What was sequenced were expressed TCRB transcripts, since all of the isolated RNA had been reverse transcribed. This table comes from immunoSEQ multiplex PCR, and its TCRdb copy is limited to in-frame clones, with some not included. The sample holds 250,000 to 350,000 clones, roughly an eighth seen once.

The source material was naive CD4+ T cells from blood. This sequence originates from a young man with type 1 diabetes. The rearrangement uses TRBV28 and TRBJ2-7; TRBD1 matches at 8 bases. CDR3: CASSLPDRVDEQYF. The CDR3, as DNA: TGTGCCAGCAGTTTACCGGACAGGGTTGACGAGCAGTACTTC.